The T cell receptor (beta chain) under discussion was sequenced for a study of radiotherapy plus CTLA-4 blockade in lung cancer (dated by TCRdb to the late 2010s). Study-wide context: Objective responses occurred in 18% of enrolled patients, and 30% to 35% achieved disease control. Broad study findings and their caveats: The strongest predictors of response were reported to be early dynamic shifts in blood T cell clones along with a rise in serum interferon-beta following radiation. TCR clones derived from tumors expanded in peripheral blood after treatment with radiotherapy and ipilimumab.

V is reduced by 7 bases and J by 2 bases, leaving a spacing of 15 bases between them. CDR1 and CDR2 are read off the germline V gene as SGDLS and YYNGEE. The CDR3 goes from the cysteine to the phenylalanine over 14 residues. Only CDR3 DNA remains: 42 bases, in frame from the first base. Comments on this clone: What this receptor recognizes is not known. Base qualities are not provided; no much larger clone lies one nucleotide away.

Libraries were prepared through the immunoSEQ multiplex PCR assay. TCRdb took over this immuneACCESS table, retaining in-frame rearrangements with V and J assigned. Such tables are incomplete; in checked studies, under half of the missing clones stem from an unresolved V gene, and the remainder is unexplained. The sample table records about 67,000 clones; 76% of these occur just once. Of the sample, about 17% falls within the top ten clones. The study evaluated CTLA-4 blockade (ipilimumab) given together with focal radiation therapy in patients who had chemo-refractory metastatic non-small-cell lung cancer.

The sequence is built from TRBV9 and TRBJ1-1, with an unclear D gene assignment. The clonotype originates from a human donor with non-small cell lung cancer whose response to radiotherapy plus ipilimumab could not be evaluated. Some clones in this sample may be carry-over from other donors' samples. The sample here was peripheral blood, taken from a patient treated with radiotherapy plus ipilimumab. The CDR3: CASQEGVFNTEAFF. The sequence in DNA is TGTGCCAGCCAAGAGGGAGTATTCAACACTGAAGCTTTCTTT.